A selection of T cell receptor beta chains follows, all from one sample in a study of T-cell reconstitution after alpha-beta-depleted transplantation in children. TCRdb re-called the PCR reads through MiXCR, storing one row per CDR3 protein. Of over 200,000 distinct CDR3 sequences in the sample, roughly 8.3% are singletons; the top ten hold roughly 35%. The sample in question was PBMCs, mostly from graft donor cells, obtained 360 days after TCRalphabeta/CD19-depleted stem cell transplant. The source of these receptors is a male patient aged 2-10 years who had a stem cell transplant for acute myeloid leukemia, so the T cells may come from the graft donor. CDR3s include the opening cysteine and the closing phenylalanine or tryptophan. The order of the fields is D gene, J gene, V gene, clone size, CDR3 protein, CDR3 DNA. D genes are given only for firm matches. Not every row has a clone size; where given, it reads once, few, many or a size class.

D gene: TRBD2; J gene: TRBJ2-7; V gene: TRBV20-1; clone size: many; CDR3 protein: CSAAILAGGTYEQYF; CDR3 DNA: TGCAGTGCTGCGATTCTAGCGGGAGGAACCTACGAGCAGTACTTC
D gene: NA; J gene: TRBJ1-4; V gene: TRBV20-1; clone size: many; CDR3 protein: CSAQAPNEKLFF; CDR3 DNA: TGCAGTGCCCAGGCACCTAATGAAAAACTGTTTTTT
D gene: NA; J gene: TRBJ2-5; V gene: TRBV27; clone size: NA; CDR3 protein: CASSFGVGALETQYF; CDR3 DNA: TGTGCCAGCAGTTTCGGTGTAGGGGCCTTAGAGACCCAGTACTTC
D gene: NA; J gene: TRBJ2-1; V gene: TRBV20-1; clone size: many; CDR3 protein: CSASPILYNEQFF; CDR3 DNA: TGCAGTGCTAGTCCTATCCTATACAATGAGCAGTTCTTC
D gene: TRBD2; J gene: TRBJ2-5; V gene: TRBV12-3/TRBV12-4; clone size: many; CDR3 protein: CASRWTSGGQETQYF; CDR3 DNA: TGTGCCAGCAGGTGGACTAGCGGGGGACAAGAGACCCAGTACTTC
D gene: NA; J gene: TRBJ1-1; V gene: TRBV12-3/TRBV12-4; clone size: many; CDR3 protein: CASSPRGGAEAFF; CDR3 DNA: TGTGCCAGCAGTCCGAGAGGGGGGGCTGAAGCTTTCTTT
D gene: TRBD2; J gene: TRBJ2-1; V gene: TRBV4-3; clone size: NA; CDR3 protein: CASSQDSRTSGRDKFF; CDR3 DNA: TGCGCCAGCAGCCAAGATTCCCGGACTAGCGGGAGGGATAAGTTCTTC
D gene: TRBD2; J gene: TRBJ2-7; V gene: TRBV14; clone size: NA; CDR3 protein: CASSPWDYLGEEQYF; CDR3 DNA: TGTGCCAGCAGCCCCTGGGACTACTTGGGGGAAGAGCAGTACTTC
D gene: TRBD2; J gene: TRBJ2-1; V gene: TRBV12-3/TRBV12-4; clone size: many; CDR3 protein: CASSGLAGANWDEQFF; CDR3 DNA: TGTGCCAGCAGCGGACTAGCGGGAGCAAATTGGGATGAGCAGTTCTTC
D gene: NA; J gene: TRBJ1-2; V gene: TRBV6-5; clone size: few; CDR3 protein: CASSNSDRNYGYTF; CDR3 DNA: TGTGCCAGCAGTAATTCGGACAGAAACTATGGCTACACCTTC
D gene: NA; J gene: TRBJ1-1; V gene: TRBV29-1; clone size: many; CDR3 protein: CSVGWSGGEAFF; CDR3 DNA: TGCAGCGTTGGATGGTCGGGAGGTGAAGCTTTCTTT
D gene: NA; J gene: TRBJ1-2; V gene: TRBV20-1; clone size: few; CDR3 protein: CSARDYRTAGAGYTF; CDR3 DNA: TGCAGTGCTAGAGATTATCGGACAGCCGGTGCCGGCTACACCTTC
D gene: TRBD2; J gene: TRBJ2-1; V gene: TRBV5-5; clone size: NA; CDR3 protein: CASSFWSNGGKRIGQFF; CDR3 DNA: TGTGCCAGCAGCTTCTGGTCGAACGGGGGGAAACGAATAGGGCAGTTCTTC
D gene: NA; J gene: TRBJ2-3; V gene: TRBV10-3; clone size: NA; CDR3 protein: CAMGTSSTGTQYF; CDR3 DNA: TGTGCCATGGGGACGAGTAGCACAGGTACGCAGTATTTT
D gene: NA; J gene: TRBJ1-6; V gene: TRBV7-3; clone size: NA; CDR3 protein: CASSKGQANSPLHF; CDR3 DNA: TGTGCCAGCAGCAAGGGGCAGGCTAATTCACCCCTCCACTTT
D gene: TRBD2; J gene: TRBJ2-1; V gene: TRBV11-2; clone size: NA; CDR3 protein: CASSSASGNEQFF; CDR3 DNA: TGTGCCAGCAGCTCGGCTAGCGGGAATGAGCAGTTCTTC
D gene: TRBD2; J gene: TRBJ2-3; V gene: TRBV12-3/TRBV12-4; clone size: many; CDR3 protein: CASNGRRRGGQRDTQYF; CDR3 DNA: TGTGCCAGCAACGGACGTCGGCGGGGGGGCCAAAGGGATACGCAGTATTTT
D gene: NA; J gene: TRBJ2-1; V gene: TRBV7-9; clone size: many; CDR3 protein: CASSRLSSYNEQFF; CDR3 DNA: TGTGCCAGCAGCCGCCTAAGCTCCTACAATGAGCAGTTCTTC
D gene: TRBD2; J gene: TRBJ2-1; V gene: TRBV2; clone size: few; CDR3 protein: CASSLLGLAGANEQFF; CDR3 DNA: TGTGCCAGCAGCTTGTTGGGACTAGCGGGAGCCAATGAGCAGTTCTTC
D gene: NA; J gene: TRBJ1-5; V gene: TRBV6-2/TRBV6-3; clone size: many; CDR3 protein: CASSPMTGGDGNQPQHF; CDR3 DNA: TGTGCCAGCAGTCCGATGACAGGAGGGGATGGCAATCAGCCCCAGCATTTT
D gene: NA; J gene: TRBJ1-5; V gene: TRBV7-2; clone size: few; CDR3 protein: CASSLVGGDLPQHF; CDR3 DNA: TGTGCCAGCAGCTTAGTCGGGGGCGACCTGCCCCAGCATTTT
D gene: NA; J gene: TRBJ1-1; V gene: TRBV5-1; clone size: NA; CDR3 protein: CASSLDRSNTEAFF; CDR3 DNA: TGCGCCAGCAGCTTGGACAGAAGTAACACTGAAGCTTTCTTT
D gene: NA; J gene: TRBJ2-1; V gene: TRBV24-1; clone size: many; CDR3 protein: CATSGRGSYNEQFF; CDR3 DNA: TGTGCCACCAGTGGCCGGGGTAGCTACAATGAGCAGTTCTTC
D gene: NA; J gene: TRBJ2-7; V gene: TRBV21-1; clone size: many; CDR3 protein: CASSKAGLAGYVYEQYF; CDR3 DNA: TGTGCCAGCAGCAAAGCTGGACTAGCGGGATACGTCTACGAGCAGTACTTC
D gene: NA; J gene: TRBJ2-5; V gene: TRBV7-9; clone size: many; CDR3 protein: CASSLEDLTWTQYF; CDR3 DNA: TGTGCCAGCAGCTTAGAGGACCTGACGTGGACCCAGTACTTC
D gene: TRBD2; J gene: TRBJ2-1; V gene: TRBV20-1; clone size: NA; CDR3 protein: CSARAGATYNEQFF; CDR3 DNA: TGCAGTGCCCGAGCGGGAGCCACCTACAATGAGCAGTTCTTC
D gene: NA; J gene: TRBJ2-7; V gene: TRBV20-1; clone size: few; CDR3 protein: CSARRGVGAYEQYF; CDR3 DNA: TGCAGTGCTAGACGCGGTGTAGGGGCCTACGAGCAGTACTTC
D gene: NA; J gene: TRBJ2-7; V gene: TRBV20-1; clone size: NA; CDR3 protein: CSARDGLGRGQYF; CDR3 DNA: TGCAGTGCTAGAGATGGACTGGGGCGTGGGCAGTACTTC
D gene: TRBD1; J gene: TRBJ2-3; V gene: TRBV20-1; clone size: many; CDR3 protein: CSGPTGMSDTQYF; CDR3 DNA: TGCAGTGGCCCGACAGGGATGTCAGATACGCAGTATTTT
D gene: NA; J gene: TRBJ2-3; V gene: TRBV13; clone size: NA; CDR3 protein: CASSGPPLRPTQYF; CDR3 DNA: TGTGCCAGCAGCGGCCCCCCCCTGAGACCTACGCAGTATTTT
D gene: NA; J gene: TRBJ1-6; V gene: TRBV2; clone size: many; CDR3 protein: CASSEQDTANSPLHF; CDR3 DNA: TGTGCCAGCAGCGAACAGGACACCGCTAATTCACCCCTCCACTTT
D gene: NA; J gene: TRBJ2-5; V gene: TRBV12-3/TRBV12-4; clone size: many; CDR3 protein: CASTSAGTQRATQYF; CDR3 DNA: TGTGCCAGCACCTCGGCGGGGACTCAAAGGGCGACCCAGTACTTC
D gene: NA; J gene: TRBJ2-7; V gene: TRBV9; clone size: many; CDR3 protein: CASSVDGFSYEQYF; CDR3 DNA: TGTGCCAGCAGCGTAGACGGGTTTTCCTACGAGCAGTACTTC
D gene: TRBD1; J gene: TRBJ1-2; V gene: TRBV29-1; clone size: few; CDR3 protein: CSVAGTGFSNGYTF; CDR3 DNA: TGCAGCGTAGCCGGGACAGGATTTTCGAATGGCTACACCTTC
D gene: NA; J gene: TRBJ2-1; V gene: TRBV20-1; clone size: NA; CDR3 protein: CSARERGRFYNEQFF; CDR3 DNA: TGCAGTGCTAGAGAGAGGGGGAGGTTTTACAATGAGCAGTTCTTC
D gene: NA; J gene: TRBJ2-3; V gene: TRBV6-5; clone size: NA; CDR3 protein: CASSASTVRADTQYF; CDR3 DNA: TGTGCCAGCAGTGCCTCGACAGTGAGGGCAGATACGCAGTATTTT
D gene: NA; J gene: TRBJ2-1; V gene: TRBV7-3; clone size: many; CDR3 protein: CASSLTVGLYNEQFF; CDR3 DNA: TGTGCCAGCAGCTTAACTGTAGGACTCTACAATGAGCAGTTCTTC
D gene: NA; J gene: TRBJ2-7; V gene: TRBV28; clone size: NA; CDR3 protein: CATTGQLLSYEQYF; CDR3 DNA: TGTGCCACTACCGGACAGTTACTTTCCTACGAGCAGTACTTC
D gene: TRBD2; J gene: TRBJ2-3; V gene: TRBV2; clone size: many; CDR3 protein: CASSEDTSGSNTQYF; CDR3 DNA: TGTGCCAGCAGTGAAGACACTAGCGGGAGTAATACGCAGTATTTT
D gene: NA; J gene: TRBJ2-7; V gene: TRBV20-1; clone size: few; CDR3 protein: CSARDETLFRAVYEQYF; CDR3 DNA: TGCAGTGCTAGAGATGAGACCTTGTTCCGGGCGGTATACGAGCAGTACTTC
D gene: NA; J gene: TRBJ2-5; V gene: TRBV5-1; clone size: NA; CDR3 protein: CASSPGAGALQETQYF; CDR3 DNA: TGCGCCAGCAGCCCAGGCGCGGGGGCCTTACAAGAGACCCAGTACTTC
D gene: NA; J gene: TRBJ2-5; V gene: TRBV12-3/TRBV12-4; clone size: NA; CDR3 protein: CASSATRGPETQYF; CDR3 DNA: TGTGCCAGCAGTGCTACCAGGGGCCCCGAGACCCAGTACTTC
D gene: NA; J gene: TRBJ2-5; V gene: TRBV7-2; clone size: few; CDR3 protein: CASTRWRQAQETQYF; CDR3 DNA: TGTGCCAGCACCCGATGGAGACAGGCCCAAGAGACCCAGTACTTC
D gene: NA; J gene: TRBJ1-2; V gene: TRBV9; clone size: many; CDR3 protein: CASSLHTGDYGYTF; CDR3 DNA: TGTGCCAGCAGCCTTCATACGGGGGACTATGGCTACACCTTC
D gene: NA; J gene: TRBJ1-1; V gene: TRBV20-1; clone size: NA; CDR3 protein: CSATPGWVTEAFF; CDR3 DNA: TGCAGTGCTACCCCAGGGTGGGTCACTGAAGCTTTCTTT
D gene: NA; J gene: TRBJ2-1; V gene: TRBV5-1; clone size: many; CDR3 protein: CASSQKSYNEQFF; CDR3 DNA: TGCGCCAGCAGCCAGAAATCGTACAATGAGCAGTTCTTC
D gene: NA; J gene: TRBJ1-3; V gene: TRBV7-9; clone size: NA; CDR3 protein: CASSLATPEFGNTTYF; CDR3 DNA: TGTGCCAGTAGCTTAGCCACACCGGAGTTCGGAAACACCACATATTTT
D gene: NA; J gene: TRBJ2-2; V gene: TRBV20-1; clone size: few; CDR3 protein: CSARGGFLTGELFF; CDR3 DNA: TGCAGTGCTAGAGGAGGCTTCCTGACCGGGGAGCTGTTTTTT
D gene: TRBD2; J gene: TRBJ2-5; V gene: TRBV5-4; clone size: few; CDR3 protein: CASSLTSVQETQYF; CDR3 DNA: TGTGCCAGCAGCCTAACTAGCGTGCAAGAGACCCAGTACTTC
D gene: NA; J gene: TRBJ1-1; V gene: TRBV29-1; clone size: NA; CDR3 protein: CSVEITGNTEAFF; CDR3 DNA: TGCAGCGTTGAGATCACAGGGAACACTGAAGCTTTCTTT